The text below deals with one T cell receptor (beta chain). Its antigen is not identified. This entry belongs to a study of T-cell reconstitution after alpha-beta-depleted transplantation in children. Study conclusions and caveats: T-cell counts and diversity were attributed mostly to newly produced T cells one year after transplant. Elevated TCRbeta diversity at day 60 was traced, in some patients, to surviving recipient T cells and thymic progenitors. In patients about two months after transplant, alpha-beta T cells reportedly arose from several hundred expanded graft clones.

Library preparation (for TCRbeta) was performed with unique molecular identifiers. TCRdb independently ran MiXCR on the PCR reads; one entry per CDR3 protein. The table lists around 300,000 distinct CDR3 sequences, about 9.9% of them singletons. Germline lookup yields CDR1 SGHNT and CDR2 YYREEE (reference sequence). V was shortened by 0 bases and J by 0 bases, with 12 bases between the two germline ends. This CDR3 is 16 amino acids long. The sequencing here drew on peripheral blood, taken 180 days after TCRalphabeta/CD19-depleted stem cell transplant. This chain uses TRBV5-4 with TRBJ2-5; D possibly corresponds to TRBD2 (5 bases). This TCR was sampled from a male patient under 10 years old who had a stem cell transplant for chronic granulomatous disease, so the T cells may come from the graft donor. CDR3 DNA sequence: TGTGCCAGCAGCTTGGGGATCGGGGAGAACCAAGAGACCCAGTACTTC. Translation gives CASSLGIGENQETQYF.